The 8 T cell receptor beta chains below all came from one sample that was sequenced in a study of molecular identifiers for immune sequencing clone quantification. TCRdb called the PCR reads again in MiXCR, with one record for every CDR3 protein. The repertoire holds 85,000 to 130,000 distinct CDR3 sequences, with roughly 38% as singletons. Source material: naive CD8+ T cells from blood, with Jurkat cell RNA spiked in. Sample subset: FACS-sorted CD8+CD4-CCR7+CD45RA+ naive T cells. Source of these receptors: a human donor in good health. Some libraries in this study had Jurkat cell RNA spiked in.

This clonotype showed up many times. The V gene is TRBV6-5, the J gene TRBJ2-5; unclear D gene. Between the trimmed V and J ends, which lost 2 bases and 2 bases, there was a span of 12 bases. This CDR3 has 15 residues. CDR1 and CDR2 (germline): MNHEY, SVGAGI. Here the CDR3 DNA reads TGTGCCAGCAGTTACGGAACAGCACCTCAAGAGACCCAGTACTTC. This gives the protein CASSYGTAPQETQYF.

This clonotype was picked up many times. In nucleotides, the CDR3 is TGCAGTGCCCCCAGGGGTATCCCCTACGAGCAGTACTTC. Amino acid sequence: CSAPRGIPYEQYF. This rearrangement joins TRBV20-1 to TRBJ2-7; possibly TRBD1 for D (6 bases). Germline lookup yields CDR1 DFQATT and CDR2 SNEGSKA (reference sequence). Trimming pared 6 bases from V and 2 bases from J, leaving 14 bases between. This CDR3 comprises 13 residues.

This clonotype was picked up a small number of times. The rearrangement uses TRBV29-1 and TRBJ2-7; TRBD1 agrees at 7 bases. Trimming took 7 bases from V and 1 from J; bases not matched to a gene: 4. This CDR3 is 12 amino acids long. Looked up from germline, CDR1 is SQVTM and CDR2 is ANQGSEA. The CDR3 region is CSAWTGSYEQYF. CDR3 in DNA: TGCAGCGCCTGGACAGGATCCTACGAGCAGTACTTC.

CDR3 in amino acids: CSAEPGLAANEQFF. The DNA of the CDR3 is TGCAGCGCGGAGCCGGGACTAGCGGCTAATGAGCAGTTCTTC. The gene calls are TRBV29-1 and TRBJ2-1, with TRBD2 matching over 11 bases. This CDR3 comprises 14 residues. V shed 7 bases and J 7 bases; nucleotides not matched to a gene: 9. The germline V gene encodes CDR1 SQVTM and CDR2 ANQGSEA.

This clonotype was detected ten times or more. The gene calls are TRBV10-3 and TRBJ2-7; tentatively, D is TRBD1 (7 bases). The germline V gene has CDR1 ENHRY and CDR2 SYGVKD. The CDR3 has 13 residues. Trimming stripped 4 bases from V and 4 bases from J, with 11 bases between. The CDR3 here is CAISAQGGYEQYF. CDR3 in DNA: TGTGCCATCAGTGCCCAGGGGGGATACGAGCAGTACTTC.

To note about this clonotype: The junction shows a germline mismatch at one end, possibly a read error. The chain's CDR3 is CASSLLAYNERFF. The CDR3 bases are TGTGCCAGCAGTTTGCTAGCGTACAATGAGCGGTTCTTC. The chain links TRBV27 to TRBJ2-1; D is possibly TRBD2 (6 bases). This CDR3 spans 13 amino acids. Germline V lookup: CDR1 MNHEY, CDR2 SMNVEV (reference sequence).

A few counts support this clonotype. Here the CDR3 reads CASSHSETGGEQYF. CDR3 in DNA: TGCGCCAGCAGCCATTCGGAGACAGGGGGCGAGCAGTACTTC. The genes are TRBV4-1 and TRBJ2-7; 9 bases align to TRBD1. The V gene end was trimmed by 3 bases and the J gene end by 6 bases; junction bases not matched to a gene: 6. Germline CDR1 MGHRA, CDR2 YSYEKL. The length of the CDR3 is 14 residues.

With respect to this clonotype: This clone may be a read error of a much larger clone one base away. The chain is built from TRBV20-1 and TRBJ2-7; TRBD2 matches 11 bases. The CDR3 extends over 16 amino acids. Germline CDR1 is DFQATT and CDR2 is SNEGSKA (reference sequence). The CDR3 DNA sequence: TGCTGTGCTAGAGGTAGCGGGAGGGGTAGCTCCTACGAGCAGTACTTC. Amino acids: CCARGSGRGSSYEQYF.